This entry lists 14 T cell receptor beta chains sequenced from one sample in a study of T cells in women clearing cervical HPV infection. The method was immunoSEQ multiplex PCR; TCRdb's version includes in-frame clones alone and lacks a portion of them. Found here are 25,000 to 35,000 clones; the top ten clones hold 15% to 20%. Sequencing used blood buffy coat. These receptors were taken from a woman between 18 and 69 years old with a cervical HPV16 infection that either progressed to CIN3+ or cleared (not recorded which).

Regarding this clone: With the read ending 3 residues before the CDR3 end, the germline J gene is used to fill in that end. This chain joins TRBV6-2 or TRBV6-3 and TRBJ1-2, with a weak D call TRBD1 (6 bases). V lost 7 bases, J lost 2 bases, and 20 bases lay in between. The CDR3 covers 16 residues. Germline V gene data show CDR1 as MNHEY and CDR2 as SVGEGT. The CDR3 bases that were read are TGTGCCAGCAAGTTGCAGGGGTATGCACCAAACTATGGC. Amino acids: CASKLQGYAPNYG. The CDR3, in full, reads CASKLQGYAPNYGYTF.

As regards this clone: The read finishes 3 residues shy of the CDR3 end, and the germline J gene is used to complete it. This sequence joins TRBV7-9 and TRBJ1-1; D is unclear. This CDR3 region has 13 residues. The V gene lost 1 base and the J gene lost 7 bases, with 10 bases spanning the gap. Germline CDR1 and CDR2: SEHNR and FQNEAQ (reference sequence). This CDR3 is CASSLVSGSEAFF. The covered CDR3 bases are TGTGCCAGCAGCTTAGTAAGCGGGAGTGAA.

Notes on this clone: The observed sequence ends 3 residues before the CDR3 terminus, with the missing tail filled in from the germline J gene. The V and J genes are TRBV6-1 and TRBJ2-1; D may be TRBD1 (7 bases). The ends were cut back, 2 bases at V and 5 bases at J, with 13 bases in the middle. CDR1 and CDR2 from the germline V gene are MNHNS and SASEGT. The CDR3 is 15 residues long. CDR3 bases read: TGTGCCAGCAGTGAAACGGAGGGGGCGGACAATGAG. As protein: CASSETEGADNE. The full CDR3 is CASSETEGADNEQFF.

Note on this clone: The read falls 3 residues short of the CDR3 end, and the missing part is taken from the germline J gene. This sequence joins TRBV24-1 and TRBJ2-3; D may be TRBD2 (6 bases). The ends were cut back, 9 bases at V and 5 bases at J, with 14 bases in the middle. Germline CDR1 is KGHDR and CDR2 is SFDVKD. There are 13 residues in the CDR3. The sequenced part of the CDR3 DNA is TGTGCCACCCGAGGATCAGCGGGAGATACG. It translates to CATRGSAGDT. The whole CDR3 protein is CATRGSAGDTQYF.

About this clone: The read terminates 3 residues ahead of where the CDR3 ends, so the germline J gene completes it. The rearrangement links TRBV20-1 to TRBJ2-5; TRBD2 aligns across 14 bases. The J segment lost 1 base and the V segment lost 7 bases, leaving 5 bases of the junction unmatched. Looked up from germline, CDR1 is DFQATT and CDR2 is SNEGSKA (reference sequence). This CDR3 has 15 amino acids. The part of the CDR3 DNA that was read is TGCAGTGGGACTAGCGGGGGGCATATCCAAGAGACC. Translation gives CSGTSGGHIQET. The full CDR3 sequence reads CSGTSGGHIQETQYF.

To note about this clone: The read ends 3 residues early relative to the CDR3; the germline J gene fills the gap. This chain connects TRBV6-1 to TRBJ1-1; D remains ambiguous. Deletions cut 4 bases from V and 0 bases from J, with 9 bases between. The germline gives CDR1 MNHNS, CDR2 SASEGT. The CDR3 runs 14 residues. CDR3 DNA, as far as it was read: TGTGCCAGCAGTGTAGCACACATGAACACTGAA. It translates to CASSVAHMNTE. Given in full, the CDR3 is CASSVAHMNTEAFF.

A remark on this clone: The sequence runs out 3 residues before the end of the CDR3; the remainder is reconstructed from the germline J gene. This chain connects TRBV5-6 to TRBJ2-2; 7 positions match TRBD1. Germline V gene data show CDR1 as SGHDT and CDR2 as YYEEEE. CDR3 length: 15 amino acids. CDR3 bases read: TGTGCCAGCAGTCGTACCGGGACAGAGAATGAAAAG. Residues: CASSRTGTENEK. The entire CDR3 protein reads CASSRTGTENEKLFF.

Regarding this clone: The CDR3 end falls 3 residues outside the read, so it is completed with the germline J gene. The chain employs TRBV5-1 and TRBJ2-3, with TRBD2 matching 14 bases. Germline V CDR1 and CDR2: SGHRS, YFSETQ. The CDR3 sequence is 15 residues long. The CDR3 bases that were read are TGCGCCAGCAGCCGGGGACTAGCGGGGGAAGAGACG. Protein product: CASSRGLAGEET. The CDR3 as a whole reads CASSRGLAGEETQYF.

About this clone itself: The sequenced fragment ends 3 residues before the CDR3 boundary, so the rest is inferred from the germline J gene. V usage is TRBV30 and J usage is TRBJ1-6, with 8 bases aligning to TRBD1. The J segment lost 10 bases and the V segment lost 3 bases, leaving 8 bases of the junction unmatched. CDR3 size: 14 residues. Germline CDR1 GTSNPN, CDR2 SVGIG (reference sequence). CDR3 sequence: CAWRGQDVGSPLHF. The DNA read from the CDR3 is TGTGCCTGGAGGGGACAGGACGTTGGGTCACCC.

As for this clone: The sequenced fragment ends 3 residues before the CDR3 boundary, so the rest is inferred from the germline J gene. The chain couples TRBV20-1 to TRBJ2-7; 8 nucleotides match TRBD2. V was clipped by 6 bases and J by 2 bases; unmatched bases: 12. This CDR3 comprises 15 residues. CDR1 and CDR2 (germline): DFQATT, SNEGSKA (reference sequence). Incomplete CDR3 DNA: TGCAGTGCCCGACCTATAGCGGGATCCCCCTACGAG. As protein: CSARPIAGSPYE. The whole CDR3 sequence is CSARPIAGSPYEQYF.

On this clone itself: The sequence runs out 3 residues before the end of the CDR3; the remainder is reconstructed from the germline J gene. The V call is TRBV7-9, the J call TRBJ2-5; TRBD2 agrees at 11 bases. V lost 6 bases to trimming and J lost 3 bases; unmatched junction nucleotides: 3. Germline CDR1 SEHNR, CDR2 FQNEAQ (reference sequence). CDR3 length: 14 amino acids. The CDR3 sequence: CASRPGLAEETQYF. Partial CDR3 DNA: TGTGCCAGCAGGCCGGGACTAGCGGAAGAGACC.

Partial CDR3 DNA: TGTGCCAGCAGCTCCGGGCAAGGGGGAGAGACC. It is translated as CASSSGQGGET. The whole CDR3 protein is CASSSGQGGETQYF. The V gene is TRBV5-6, the J gene TRBJ2-5, with a tentative D call TRBD1 (6 bases). The read ends 3 residues early relative to the CDR3; the germline J gene fills the gap. CDR3 length equals 14 residues. V gave up 3 bases and J gave up 4 bases, with 13 bases separating them. CDR1 is SGHDT, CDR2 YYEEEE, per germline. Based on the CDR3 plus reference TRBV5-6 and TRBJ2-5, the full variable domain is DAGVTQSPTHLIKTRGQQVTLRCSPKSGHDTVSWYQQALGQGPQFIFQYYEEEERQRGNFPDRFSGHQFPNYSSELNVNALLLGDSALYLCASSSGQGGETQYFGPGTRLLVL.

Turning to this clone: The read ends 3 residues early relative to the CDR3; the germline J gene fills the gap. The chain combines TRBV7-2 with TRBJ1-1, with D unresolved. CDR1 SGHTA and CDR2 FQGNSA come from the germline V gene. CDR3 length: 11 residues. The part of the CDR3 DNA that was read is TGTGCCAGCAGCTCGGGGATCCCC. Protein sequence: CASSSGIP. The complete CDR3 sequence is CASSSGIPAFF.

CDR3 DNA, as far as it was read: TGTGCCAGCAACAAACCTGGGACAGGGAATGAG. Translating gives CASNKPGTGNE. The CDR3 in full is CASNKPGTGNEQFF. The J gene is TRBJ2-1, the V gene TRBV12-3 or TRBV12-4; 9 bases fit TRBD1. The read ends 3 residues early relative to the CDR3; the germline J gene fills the gap. Trimming cost V 7 bases and J 7 bases; bases outside gene matches: 8. This CDR3 region has 14 residues.